These T cell receptor beta chains were read from a single sample in a study of T cell clonotyping in hematopoietic cell transplantation. The method was immunoSEQ multiplex PCR; TCRdb's version includes in-frame clones alone and lacks a portion of them. The top ten hold about 5.4% of the sample, which has approximately 44,000 clones, roughly 80% seen once. Source: peripheral blood mononuclear cells, taken before stem cell transplant. Source of these receptors: a man aged 60 to 75 with myelodysplastic syndrome. Some clones in this sample may be carry-over from other donors' samples. Each CDR3 is given with its conserved first and last residue. D genes are given only for firm matches. Rows may omit the clone size; those that give it use once, few, many or a size class.

D: .; J: TRBJ2-1; V: TRBV5-1; size: .; DNA: TGCGCCAGCAGCTCCGGACTCCGCAATGAGCAGTTCTTC; CDR3: CASSSGLRNEQFF
D: TRBD1; J: TRBJ1-6; V: TRBV6-5; size: .; DNA: TGTGCCAGCAAGGACAGGGTGGCCCTCCACTTT; CDR3: CASKDRVALHF
D: TRBD2; J: TRBJ2-5; V: TRBV9; size: .; DNA: TGTGCCAGCAGCCCGGGGGGGAAAGAGACCCAGTACTTC; CDR3: CASSPGGKETQYF
D: .; J: TRBJ1-4; V: TRBV9; size: .; DNA: TGTGCCAGCAGCGGATCAGGGTGGGGTAATGAAAAACTGTTTTTT; CDR3: CASSGSGWGNEKLFF
D: .; J: TRBJ2-5; V: TRBV5-6; size: .; DNA: TGTGCCAGCAGCTTGAAGTCCCTAGCACGAGAGACCCAGTACTTC; CDR3: CASSLKSLARETQYF
D: .; J: TRBJ2-5; V: TRBV5-1; size: once; DNA: TGCGCCAGCAGCTTTACAGCCCAAGAGACCCAGTACTTC; CDR3: CASSFTAQETQYF
D: .; J: TRBJ2-7; V: TRBV27; size: .; DNA: TGTGCCAGCAGTAGGATGGAGTCCTACGAGCAGTACTTC; CDR3: CASSRMESYEQYF
D: .; J: TRBJ1-6; V: TRBV6-5; size: .; DNA: TGTGCCAGCAGTTGGGGATTCAATTCACCCCTCCACTTT; CDR3: CASSWGFNSPLHF
D: TRBD1; J: TRBJ2-1; V: TRBV10-1; size: .; DNA: TGCGCCAGCAGTGAGAAGGGGGCCCGGTTCTTC; CDR3: CASSEKGARFF
D: .; J: TRBJ1-4; V: TRBV7-2; size: .; DNA: TGTGCCAGCAGCCCCGGGGAGGCACGGTTGGGAAAACTGTTTTTT; CDR3: CASSPGEARLGKLFF
D: .; J: TRBJ1-2; V: TRBV18; size: few; DNA: TGTGCCAGCTCACCACTTTCAGAGGACTATGGCTACACCTTC; CDR3: CASSPLSEDYGYTF
D: .; J: TRBJ2-5; V: TRBV5-5; size: .; DNA: TGTGCCAGCAGCTATCAGGCCCAAGAGACCCAGTACTTC; CDR3: CASSYQAQETQYF
D: TRBD1; J: TRBJ1-6; V: TRBV30; size: .; DNA: TGTGCCTGGAGTGCCGGGACAGGGGGTAGTTCACCCCTCCACTTT; CDR3: CAWSAGTGGSSPLHF
D: TRBD1; J: TRBJ2-7; V: TRBV5-6; size: .; DNA: TGTGCCAGCAGCTTTTCAGGGGGCAACTACGAGCAGTACTTC; CDR3: CASSFSGGNYEQYF
D: TRBD2; J: TRBJ2-5; V: TRBV4-1; size: .; DNA: TGCGCCAGCAGCCCCATACTAGCGGTTTTCCAAGAGACCCAGTACTTC; CDR3: CASSPILAVFQETQYF
D: TRBD1; J: TRBJ2-7; V: TRBV7-2; size: .; DNA: TGTGCCAGCAGCCTCAGCGGGACAGGGATCAAGAACGAGCAGTACTTC; CDR3: CASSLSGTGIKNEQYF
D: TRBD1; J: TRBJ2-1; V: TRBV11-3; size: .; DNA: TGTGCCAGCAGCTTAGGGGGGACAGGGCGCAATGAGCAGTTCTTC; CDR3: CASSLGGTGRNEQFF
D: .; J: TRBJ1-2; V: TRBV9; size: .; DNA: TGTGCCAGCAGCGTAGTCGCAGGCGATGGCTACACCTTC; CDR3: CASSVVAGDGYTF
D: .; J: TRBJ2-7; V: TRBV5-6; size: .; DNA: TGTGCCAGCAGCTTGCAACAGGGTAAAGAGCAGTACTTC; CDR3: CASSLQQGKEQYF
D: TRBD2; J: TRBJ2-7; V: TRBV4-3; size: .; DNA: TGCGCCAGCAGCCAAGAACCCGGGGGGGCTTTCGAGCAGTACTTC; CDR3: CASSQEPGGAFEQYF
D: TRBD1; J: TRBJ1-6; V: TRBV4-3; size: .; DNA: TGCGCCAGCAGCCAAGATGGCACAAACAGGGGAAATTCACCCCTCCACTTT; CDR3: CASSQDGTNRGNSPLHF
D: .; J: TRBJ2-1; V: TRBV12-5; size: .; DNA: TGTGCTAGTGGTTTGTGGACTGGCCACAATGAGCAGTTCTTC; CDR3: CASGLWTGHNEQFF
D: .; J: TRBJ2-7; V: TRBV7-2; size: .; DNA: TGTGCCAGCAGCCAATCGGGCAGCTCCTACGAGCAGTACTTC; CDR3: CASSQSGSSYEQYF
D: .; J: TRBJ2-7; V: TRBV14; size: .; DNA: TGTGCCAGCAGCCGACAGGACTACGAGCAGTACTTC; CDR3: CASSRQDYEQYF
D: .; J: TRBJ1-4; V: TRBV15; size: .; DNA: TGTGCCACCAGTAAGGTGAATGAAAAACTGTTTTTT; CDR3: CATSKVNEKLFF
D: .; J: TRBJ2-5; V: TRBV5-1; size: few; DNA: TGCGCCAGCAGCTTGCTCAAAGAGACCCAGTACTTC; CDR3: CASSLLKETQYF